Detailed here is one T cell receptor beta chain. Its matching antigen is unknown. These data belong to a study of identical twins. Study-level findings and limits: Recombination models fit unrelated individuals' TCR alpha sharing but underestimated twins'.

The CDR3 totals 14 residues. The authors used template switching to add a universal primer site and gave cDNA unique molecular identifiers. TCRdb ran MiXCR on the 5' RACE reads and lists one entry per CDR3 protein. In the table there are approximately 1.8 million distinct CDR3 sequences, about 32% of which are singletons. There were only healthy Caucasians among the donors. The sample comprised cord blood. The chain uses TRBV21-1 and TRBJ1-5; the D call in the table, TRBD1, was not verified against the DNA. TRBV21-1 is given as a pseudogene. The receptor's source is a newborn girl in good health. The CDR3, as DNA: TGTGCCAGCAGCAAGGGGGAGCCACCCCAGCCCCAGCATTTT. Residues: CASSKGEPPQPQHF.